What follows describes a single T cell receptor (beta chain). This sample was included in a study of tumor-infiltrating lymphocytes in oesophageal squamous cell carcinoma. Germline values: CDR1 SGHVS, CDR2 FQNEAQ. The CDR3 runs to 17 residues. V shed 1 base and J 7 bases; nucleotides not matched to a gene: 15. TCRdb fed the PCR reads into MiXCR, producing one record per CDR3 protein. The data hold roughly 21,000 distinct CDR3 sequences, with roughly two fifths observed a single time. Sequencing was performed on esophageal tumor tissue. The TCR was taken from a male donor with esophageal squamous cell carcinoma. The chain links TRBV7-8 to TRBJ2-7; 8 nucleotides match TRBD2. CDR3 sequence reads: CASSLVVAGGGYNEQYF. CDR3 DNA: TGTGCCAGCAGCTTAGTGGTCGCGGGAGGTGGGTACAATGAGCAGTACTTC.